Listed here are 20 T cell receptor beta chains from one sample, sequenced in a study of blood T cell repertoires in COVID-19. The data were produced by immunoSEQ multiplex PCR, yet TCRdb's version contains in-frame clones alone and is incomplete. The table has 70,000 or so clones, 70% to 90% seen once. What was sequenced was peripheral blood. The receptors were sampled from a man in his forties or fifties with acute or convalescent COVID-19.

J is TRBJ1-1 and V is TRBV27; D unresolved. V dropped 0 bases and J dropped 4 bases, with 12 bases sitting between them. The CDR3 totals 15 residues. Looked up from germline, CDR1 is MNHEY and CDR2 is SMNVEV (reference sequence). CDR3 sequence: CASSLSTGFRTEAFF. CDR3 bases: TGTGCCAGCAGTTTATCCACGGGTTTTCGCACTGAAGCTTTCTTT.

The CDR3 spells CASSLSTTNNEQFF. The CDR3 DNA sequence: TGTGCCAGCAGTTTATCGACAACAAACAATGAGCAGTTCTTC. The rearrangement joins TRBV27 to TRBJ2-1; D remains unclear. Germline loops: CDR1 MNHEY, CDR2 SMNVEV (reference sequence). CDR3 size: 14 residues. V lost 0 bases, J lost 5 bases, and 8 bases lay in between.

This chain uses TRBV9 with TRBJ1-3; no clear D gene. The germline CDR1 and CDR2 sequences are SGDLS and YYNGEE. The CDR3 is made up of 15 amino acids. Trimming stripped 1 base from V and 0 bases from J, with 8 bases between. This CDR3 is CASSVSPLSGNTIYF. The DNA for the CDR3 is TGTGCCAGCAGCGTAAGCCCCCTCTCTGGAAACACCATATATTTT.

Notes on this clone: Different DNA sequences within this sample yield the same CDR3. The rearrangement joins TRBV12-3 or TRBV12-4 to TRBJ2-1; possible D gene TRBD2, 5 bases. Trimming shortened V by 6 bases and J by 2 bases, and 8 bases separated the two germline ends. The CDR3 consists of 13 residues. The CDR3 nucleotides are TGTGCCAGCAGCCCCGGGGCCTACAATGAGCAGTTCTTC. Its protein product is CASSPGAYNEQFF.

This chain links TRBV6-5 with TRBJ2-7, with TRBD2 identical over 8 bases. There are 14 residues in the CDR3. V dropped 5 bases and J dropped 2; count of bases not matched to a gene: 5. Germline CDR1 reads MNHEY; CDR2 reads SVGAGI. The CDR3 nucleotides read TGTGCCAGCAGTCAAAGCGGGAGCGCCTACGAGCAGTACTTC. Amino acids: CASSQSGSAYEQYF.

This chain links TRBV4-2 with TRBJ2-7, with D possibly being TRBD2 (6 bases). CDR1 is LGHNA, CDR2 YNFKEQ, per germline. V was clipped by 3 bases and J by 2 bases, with 14 bases between them. There are 15 residues in the CDR3. The CDR3 DNA sequence: TGTGCCAGCAGCCATCCTGGGACTTCCACCTACGAGCAGTACTTC. This sequence encodes CASSHPGTSTYEQYF.

This chain links TRBV9 with TRBJ1-2; no firm D call. The CDR3 has 14 residues. Looked up from germline, CDR1 is SGDLS and CDR2 is YYNGEE. Deletions cut 4 bases from V and 14 bases from J, with 24 bases between. CDR3 bases: TGTGCCAGCAGCCCCGGCCCCGAGAGTGGGCCGCTGACCTTC. Its translation: CASSPGPESGPLTF.

The table lists this clone with a count of one. J is TRBJ2-7 and V is TRBV7-2; unclear D gene. V was pared by 1 base and J by 2 bases, with 12 bases between. The CDR3 spans 15 residues. Germline V gene sequence: CDR1 SGHTA, CDR2 FQGNSA. The CDR3 loop is CASSLGGVTAYEQYF. CDR3 coding DNA: TGTGCCAGCAGCTTAGGCGGCGTCACCGCCTACGAGCAGTACTTC. Filled out from reference TRBV7-2 and TRBJ2-7, the complete variable domain reads GAGVSQSPSNKVTEKGKDVELRCDPISGHTALYWYRQSLGQGLEFLIYFQGNSAPDKSGLPSDRFSAERTGGSVSTLTIQRTQQEDSAVYLCASSLGGVTAYEQYFGPGTRLTVT.

This clone was recorded a few times. The chain has TRBV6-2 or TRBV6-3 and TRBJ2-2, with 8 bases matching TRBD2. The CDR3 covers 16 residues. The V gene's germline CDR1 is MNHEY and CDR2 SVGEGT. V shed 2 bases, J shed 8 bases, and the junction held 10 bases outside the gene matches. CDR3 DNA: TGTGCCAGCAGTTACCGTAGCGGGACTCTTCGAGGGGAGCTGTTTTTT. It specifies CASSYRSGTLRGELFF.

The J gene is TRBJ2-2, the V gene TRBV18; a possible D gene is TRBD1 (6 bases). The CDR3 covers 18 residues. The germline V and J ends were trimmed by 4 bases and 6 bases, with 24 bases remaining between them. From germline, CDR1 is KGHSH and CDR2 LQKENI. CDR3 DNA sequence: TGTGCCAGCTCACTACGCCAGGTGGCAGGGGAATCATCCGGGGAGCTGTTTTTT. Translation: CASSLRQVAGESSGELFF.

This clone qualifies as medium-sized. In nucleotides, the CDR3 is TGTGCCAGCAGCCAAGATACGACTAGCGGAGCCTACGAGCAGTACTTC. Residues: CASSQDTTSGAYEQYF. The chain has TRBV4-2 and TRBJ2-7, with 9 bases lining up with TRBD2. The CDR3 totals 16 residues. The J segment lost 2 bases and the V segment lost 0 bases, leaving 5 bases of the junction unmatched. The germline V gene has CDR1 LGHNA and CDR2 YNFKEQ.

This chain uses TRBV24-1 with TRBJ2-3; tentatively, D is TRBD2 (6 bases). The V end lost 9 bases, the J end lost 0 bases, and 12 bases lay between the germline ends. Per the germline V gene, CDR1 is KGHDR and CDR2 is SFDVKD. CDR3 size: 14 residues. The CDR3 sequence is CATRGGTSTDTQYF. CDR3 DNA sequence: TGTGCCACCCGGGGAGGAACTAGCACAGATACGCAGTATTTT.

The genes are TRBV2 and TRBJ1-3; 7 bases agree with TRBD1. The germline CDR1 and CDR2 sequences are SNHLY and FYNNEI. V was pared by 6 bases and J by 0 bases, with 2 bases of the junction left unmatched. CDR3 length: 14 amino acids. The CDR3 loop reads CASRTGTSGNTIYF. The DNA of the CDR3 is TGTGCCAGCAGGACAGGGACCTCTGGAAACACCATATATTTT.

CDR3: CASRRRGAANEKLFF. As DNA, the CDR3 is TGTGCCAGCAGGCGCCGGGGGGCCGCTAATGAAAAACTGTTTTTT. The chain employs TRBV6-5 and TRBJ1-4; TRBD1 might be the D (6 bases). Per germline, CDR1 MNHEY and CDR2 SVGAGI. The CDR3 length is 15 residues. V was trimmed by 6 bases and J by 3 bases, leaving 14 bases between them.

The chain has TRBV5-6 and TRBJ2-5, with D possibly matching TRBD1 (7 bases). Looked up from germline, CDR1 is SGHDT and CDR2 is YYEEEE. Trimming cost V 2 bases and J 4 bases, with 9 bases left between them. CDR3 length: 13 residues. The CDR3 nucleotides are TGTGCCAGCAGCTTTCAGGGGGGAGAGACCCAGTACTTC. Its protein product is CASSFQGGETQYF.

The gene calls are TRBV7-9 and TRBJ2-5; D possibly corresponds to TRBD1 (5 bases). CDR3 length equals 15 residues. V was cut by 5 bases and J by 1 base, with 14 bases left in between. In germline, CDR1 is SEHNR, CDR2 FQNEAQ (reference sequence). The CDR3 DNA is TGTGCCAGCAGCGCCCGACAGCTTACCCAAGAGACCCAGTACTTC. This sequence encodes CASSARQLTQETQYF.

The chain combines TRBV27 with TRBJ1-1, with D perhaps matching TRBD1 (6 bases). Germline CDR1 reads MNHEY; CDR2 reads SMNVEV (reference sequence). This CDR3 region has 15 residues. The ends were cut back, 6 bases at V and 1 base at J, with 15 bases in the middle. The CDR3 region is CASRGGGASNTEAFF. The CDR3 region has the DNA TGTGCCAGCAGAGGGGGTGGGGCGTCGAACACTGAAGCTTTCTTT.

The chain recombines TRBV11-2 with TRBJ1-4; TRBD1 might be the D (5 bases). With 5 bases removed from V and 8 bases from J, the gap between germline ends came to 18 bases. Per germline, CDR1 SGHAT and CDR2 FQNNGV. The length of the CDR3 is 15 residues. The DNA of the CDR3 is TGTGCCAGCAGCCCGCCCGGGGGGATAGGCGAAAAACTGTTTTTT. Amino acid sequence: CASSPPGGIGEKLFF.

This clone came up once. The chain recombines TRBV30 with TRBJ1-5; maybe TRBD1 (6 bases). CDR3 length: 14 amino acids. V was trimmed by 0 bases and J by 1 base, leaving 7 bases between them. Per germline, CDR1 GTSNPN and CDR2 SVGIG (reference sequence). The DNA for the CDR3 is TGTGCCTGGAGTGTAGGACAGAGCAATCAGCCCCAGCATTTT. It specifies CAWSVGQSNQPQHF.

The CDR3 is CASSGQAGVNTGELFF. DNA of the CDR3: TGTGCCAGCAGTGGGCAAGCGGGGGTTAACACCGGGGAGCTGTTTTTT. The gene calls are TRBV6-1 and TRBJ2-2; 8 bases line up with TRBD2. The CDR3 is 16 amino acids. Germline values: CDR1 MNHNS, CDR2 SASEGT. The trim removed 4 bases at V and 2 bases at J, leaving 6 bases unmatched.